This T cell receptor (beta chain) was found in a study of cytomegalovirus exposure and HLA in healthy donors. The table came from immunoSEQ multiplex PCR; TCRdb's copy has only in-frame clones and leaves some out. The sample records about 220,000 clones, about nine tenths being singletons. The donors were in the approximately 120-subject validation cohort, distinct from the approximately 700-subject first cohort. The study, taken as a whole, reports: Investigators reported approximately 150 TCR beta chains as tied to cytomegalovirus. The classifier, whose performance was assessed in both the original and validation cohorts, reportedly diagnosed cytomegalovirus status with high specificity and sensitivity. Later, an analysis found that TCR clusters from the first cohort tended to co-occur in the roughly 110 validation repertoires.

Comment on this clone: Antigen: not known.

The origin of this receptor is a woman between 18 and 29 years old in good health and CMV-seronegative. The specimen sequenced was PBMCs.

The CDR3 spells CASSGRGQGSYEQYF. DNA for the CDR3: TGTGCCAGCAGTGGACGAGGACAGGGGTCATACGAGCAGTACTTC. The chain links TRBV6-1 to TRBJ2-7; 9 positions match TRBD1. The V and J ends lost 4 bases and 4 bases, in that order; junction bases with no gene match: 8. This CDR3 is built from 15 residues. CDR1 and CDR2 (germline): MNHNS, SASEGT.